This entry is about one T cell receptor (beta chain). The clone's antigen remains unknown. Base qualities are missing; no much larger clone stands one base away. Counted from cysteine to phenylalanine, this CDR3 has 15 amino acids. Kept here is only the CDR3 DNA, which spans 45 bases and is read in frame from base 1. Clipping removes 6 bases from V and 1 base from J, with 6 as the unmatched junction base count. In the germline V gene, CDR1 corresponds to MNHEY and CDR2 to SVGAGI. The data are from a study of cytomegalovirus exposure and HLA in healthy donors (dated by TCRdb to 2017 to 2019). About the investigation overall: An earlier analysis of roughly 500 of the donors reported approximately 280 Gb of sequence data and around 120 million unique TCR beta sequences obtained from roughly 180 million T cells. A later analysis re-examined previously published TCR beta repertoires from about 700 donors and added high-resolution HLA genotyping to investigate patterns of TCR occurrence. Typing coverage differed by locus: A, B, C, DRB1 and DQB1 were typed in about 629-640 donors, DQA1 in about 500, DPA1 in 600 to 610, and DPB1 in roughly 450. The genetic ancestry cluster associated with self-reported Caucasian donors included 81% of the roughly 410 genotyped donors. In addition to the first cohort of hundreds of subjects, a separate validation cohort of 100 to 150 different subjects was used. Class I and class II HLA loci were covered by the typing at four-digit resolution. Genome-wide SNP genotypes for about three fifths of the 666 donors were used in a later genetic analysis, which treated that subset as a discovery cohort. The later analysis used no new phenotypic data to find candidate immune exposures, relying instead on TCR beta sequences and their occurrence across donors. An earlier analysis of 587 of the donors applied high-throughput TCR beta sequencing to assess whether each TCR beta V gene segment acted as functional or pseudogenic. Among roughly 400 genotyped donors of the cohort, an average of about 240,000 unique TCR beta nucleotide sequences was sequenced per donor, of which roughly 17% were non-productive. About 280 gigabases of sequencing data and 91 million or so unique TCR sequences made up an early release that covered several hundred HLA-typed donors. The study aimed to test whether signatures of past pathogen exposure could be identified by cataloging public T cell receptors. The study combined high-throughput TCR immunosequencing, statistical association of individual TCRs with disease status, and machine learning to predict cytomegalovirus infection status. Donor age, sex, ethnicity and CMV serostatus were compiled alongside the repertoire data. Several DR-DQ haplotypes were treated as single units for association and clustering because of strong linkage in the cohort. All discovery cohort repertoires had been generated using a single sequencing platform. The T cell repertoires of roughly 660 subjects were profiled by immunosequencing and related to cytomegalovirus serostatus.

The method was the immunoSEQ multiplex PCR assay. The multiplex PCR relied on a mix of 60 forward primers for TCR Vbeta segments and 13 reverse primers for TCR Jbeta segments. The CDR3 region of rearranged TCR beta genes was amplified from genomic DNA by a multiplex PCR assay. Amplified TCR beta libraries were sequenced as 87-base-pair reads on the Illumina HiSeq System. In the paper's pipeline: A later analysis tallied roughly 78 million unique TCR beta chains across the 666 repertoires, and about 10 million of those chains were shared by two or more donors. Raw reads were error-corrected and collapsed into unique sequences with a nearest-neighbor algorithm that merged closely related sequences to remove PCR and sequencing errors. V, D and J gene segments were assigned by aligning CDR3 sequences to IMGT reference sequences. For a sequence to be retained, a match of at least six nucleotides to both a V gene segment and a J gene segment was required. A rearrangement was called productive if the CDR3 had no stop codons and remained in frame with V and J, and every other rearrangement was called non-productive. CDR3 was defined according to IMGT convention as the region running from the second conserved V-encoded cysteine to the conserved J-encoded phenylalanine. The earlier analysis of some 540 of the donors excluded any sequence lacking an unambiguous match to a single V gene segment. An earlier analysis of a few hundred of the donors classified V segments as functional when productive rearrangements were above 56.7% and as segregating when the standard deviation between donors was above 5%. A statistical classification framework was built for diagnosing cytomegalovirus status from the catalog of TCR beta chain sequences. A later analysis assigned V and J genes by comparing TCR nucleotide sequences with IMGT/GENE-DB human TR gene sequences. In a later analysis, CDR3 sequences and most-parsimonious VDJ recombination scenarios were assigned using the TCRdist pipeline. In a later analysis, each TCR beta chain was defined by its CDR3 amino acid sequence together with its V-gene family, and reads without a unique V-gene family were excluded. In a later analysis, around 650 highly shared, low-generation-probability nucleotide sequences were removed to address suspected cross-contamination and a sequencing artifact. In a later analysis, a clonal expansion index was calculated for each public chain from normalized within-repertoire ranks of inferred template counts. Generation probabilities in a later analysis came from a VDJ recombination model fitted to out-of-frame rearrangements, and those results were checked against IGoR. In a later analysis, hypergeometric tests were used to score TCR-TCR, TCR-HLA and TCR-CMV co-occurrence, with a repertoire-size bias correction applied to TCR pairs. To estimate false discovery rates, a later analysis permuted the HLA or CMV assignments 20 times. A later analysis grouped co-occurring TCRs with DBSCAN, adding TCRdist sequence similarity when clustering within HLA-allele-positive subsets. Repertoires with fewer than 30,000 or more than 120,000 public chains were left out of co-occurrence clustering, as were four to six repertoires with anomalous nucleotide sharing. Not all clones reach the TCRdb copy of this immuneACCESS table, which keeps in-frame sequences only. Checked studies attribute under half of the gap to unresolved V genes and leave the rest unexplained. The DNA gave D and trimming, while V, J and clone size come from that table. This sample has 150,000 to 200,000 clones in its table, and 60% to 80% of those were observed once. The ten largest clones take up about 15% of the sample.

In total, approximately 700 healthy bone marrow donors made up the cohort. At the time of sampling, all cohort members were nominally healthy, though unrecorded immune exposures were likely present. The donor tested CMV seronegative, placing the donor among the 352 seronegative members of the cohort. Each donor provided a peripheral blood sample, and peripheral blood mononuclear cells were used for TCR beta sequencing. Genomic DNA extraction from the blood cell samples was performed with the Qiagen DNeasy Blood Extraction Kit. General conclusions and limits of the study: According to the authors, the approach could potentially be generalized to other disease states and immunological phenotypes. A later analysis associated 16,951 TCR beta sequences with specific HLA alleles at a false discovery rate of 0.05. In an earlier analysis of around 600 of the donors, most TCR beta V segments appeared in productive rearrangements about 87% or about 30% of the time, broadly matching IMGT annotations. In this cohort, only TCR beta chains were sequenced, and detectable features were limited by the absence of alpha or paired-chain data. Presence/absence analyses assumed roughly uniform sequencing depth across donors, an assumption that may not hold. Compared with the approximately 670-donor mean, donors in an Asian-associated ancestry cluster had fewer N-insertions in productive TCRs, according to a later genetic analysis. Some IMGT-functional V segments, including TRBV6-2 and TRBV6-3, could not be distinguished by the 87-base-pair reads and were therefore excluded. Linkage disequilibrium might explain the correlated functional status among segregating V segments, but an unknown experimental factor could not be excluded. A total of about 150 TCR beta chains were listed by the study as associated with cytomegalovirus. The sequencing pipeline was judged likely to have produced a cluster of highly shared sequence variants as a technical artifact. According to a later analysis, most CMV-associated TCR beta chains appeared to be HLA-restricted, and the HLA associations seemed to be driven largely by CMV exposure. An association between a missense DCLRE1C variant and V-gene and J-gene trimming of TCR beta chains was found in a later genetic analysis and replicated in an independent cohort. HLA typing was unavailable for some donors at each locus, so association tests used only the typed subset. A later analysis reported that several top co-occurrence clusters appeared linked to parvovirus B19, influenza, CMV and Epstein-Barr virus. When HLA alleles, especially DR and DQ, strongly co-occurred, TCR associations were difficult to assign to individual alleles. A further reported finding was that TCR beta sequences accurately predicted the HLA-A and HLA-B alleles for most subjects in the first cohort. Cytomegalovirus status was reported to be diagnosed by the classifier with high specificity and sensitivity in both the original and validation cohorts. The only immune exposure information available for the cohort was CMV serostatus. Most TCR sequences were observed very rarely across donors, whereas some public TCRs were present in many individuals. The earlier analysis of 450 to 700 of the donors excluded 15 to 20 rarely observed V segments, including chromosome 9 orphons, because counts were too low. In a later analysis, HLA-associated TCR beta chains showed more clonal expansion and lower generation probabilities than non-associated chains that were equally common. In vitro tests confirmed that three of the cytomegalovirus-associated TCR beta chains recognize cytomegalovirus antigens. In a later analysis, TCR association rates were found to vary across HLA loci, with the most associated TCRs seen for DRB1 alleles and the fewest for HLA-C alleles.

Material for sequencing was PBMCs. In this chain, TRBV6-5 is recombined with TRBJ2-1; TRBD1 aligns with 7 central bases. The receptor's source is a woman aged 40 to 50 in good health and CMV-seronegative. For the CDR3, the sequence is CASSLTTGSYNEQFF. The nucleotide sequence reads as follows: TGTGCCAGCAGCCTGACGACAGGGTCCTACAATGAGCAGTTCTTC.